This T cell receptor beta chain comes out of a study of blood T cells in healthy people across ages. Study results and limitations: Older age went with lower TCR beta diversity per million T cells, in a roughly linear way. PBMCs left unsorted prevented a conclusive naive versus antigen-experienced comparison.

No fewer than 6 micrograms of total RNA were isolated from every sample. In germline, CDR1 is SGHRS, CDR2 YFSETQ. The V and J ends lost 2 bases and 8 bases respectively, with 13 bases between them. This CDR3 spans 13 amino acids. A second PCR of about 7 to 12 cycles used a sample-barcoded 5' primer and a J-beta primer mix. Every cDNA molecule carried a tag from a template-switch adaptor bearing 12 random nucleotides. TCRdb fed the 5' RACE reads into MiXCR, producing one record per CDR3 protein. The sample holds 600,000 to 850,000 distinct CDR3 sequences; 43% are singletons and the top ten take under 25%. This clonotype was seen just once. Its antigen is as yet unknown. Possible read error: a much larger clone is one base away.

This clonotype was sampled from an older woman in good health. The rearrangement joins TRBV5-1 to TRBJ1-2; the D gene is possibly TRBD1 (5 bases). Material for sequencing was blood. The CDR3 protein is CASSFSTQGGYTF. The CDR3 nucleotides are TGCGCCAGCAGCTTTTCTACGCAGGGCGGCTACACCTTC.